Each of the 27 T cell receptor beta chains below was sequenced from the same sample in a study of blood T cell repertoires in COVID-19. TCRdb's copy holds only in-frame clones and misses some; the assay was immunoSEQ multiplex PCR. The data contain nearly 200,000 clones, 70% to 90% of them singletons. Source material: peripheral blood. All receptors come from a woman aged 40-49 years who had recovered from COVID-19.

On this clone: Other DNA sequences from this sample encode an identical CDR3 as well. The J gene is TRBJ1-1, the V gene TRBV19, with a weak D call TRBD1 (6 bases). Germline V gene sequence: CDR1 LNHDA, CDR2 SQIVND (reference sequence). Trimming removed 4 bases from V and 0 bases from J, with 9 bases in between. The CDR3 consists of 14 residues. The CDR3 DNA reads as TGTGCCAGTAGTACGGACAGACTGAACACTGAAGCTTTCTTT. Translation: CASSTDRLNTEAFF.

The rearrangement joins TRBV20-1 to TRBJ2-4; D is uncertain. The CDR3 extends over 11 amino acids. V lost 7 bases and J lost 1, with 5 bases in between. Per germline, CDR1 DFQATT and CDR2 SNEGSKA (reference sequence). As DNA, the CDR3 is TGCAGTGGAGGCGCCAAAAACATTCAGTACTTC. It is translated as CSGGAKNIQYF.

V is TRBV9 and J is TRBJ2-7; TRBD1 matches 9 bases. Trimming took 2 bases from V and 7 from J; bases not matched to a gene: 13. The CDR3 is 16 residues long. Germline loops: CDR1 SGDLS, CDR2 YYNGEE. The CDR3 bases are TGTGCCAGCAGCGTGAGGGGGGACAGGGCACTTGGGGAGCAGTACTTC. This translates into CASSVRGDRALGEQYF.

The V and J genes are TRBV2 and TRBJ2-1; D possibly corresponds to TRBD1 (6 bases). This CDR3 contains 15 residues. Trimming left V 4 bases short and J 0 bases short, with 10 bases between. Germline loops: CDR1 SNHLY, CDR2 FYNNEI. CDR3 amino acids: CASSVGAPSYNEQFF. The DNA for the CDR3 is TGTGCCAGCAGTGTGGGGGCCCCCTCCTACAATGAGCAGTTCTTC.

In DNA, the CDR3 is TGTGCCAGCAGCCACCCAGGGGAATCCTACAATGAGCAGTTCTTC. This encodes CASSHPGESYNEQFF. The chain combines TRBV6-2 or TRBV6-3 with TRBJ2-1; D perhaps matches TRBD1 (6 bases). In germline, CDR1 is MNHEY, CDR2 SVGEGT. This CDR3 spans 15 amino acids. The V end lost 6 bases, the J end lost 1 base, and 13 bases lay between the germline ends.

The chain joins TRBV18 to TRBJ2-5; D gene uncertain. The V and J ends lost 3 bases and 1 base respectively, with 6 bases between them. The CDR3 has 13 residues. CDR1 is KGHSH and CDR2 is LQKENI in the germline V gene. The CDR3 reads CASSPSPQETQYF. The CDR3 nucleotides are TGTGCCAGCTCACCCTCCCCCCAAGAGACCCAGTACTTC. The full variable domain, its missing parts supplied by reference TRBV18 and TRBJ2-5, is NAGVMQNPRHLVRRRGQEARLRCSPMKGHSHVYWYRQLPEEGLKFMVYLQKENIIDESGMPKERFSAEFPKEGPSILRIQQVVRGDSAAYFCASSPSPQETQYFGPGTRLLVL.

V gene TRBV25-1 combines with J gene TRBJ2-7, with no clear D. Trimming left V 6 bases short and J 6 bases short, with 15 bases between. CDR3 length: 13 residues. Germline V gene lookup returns CDR1 MGHDK and CDR2 SYGVNS. CDR3 in amino acids: CASSDPWRFEQYF. The CDR3 DNA follows: TGTGCCAGCAGCGACCCCTGGCGGTTCGAGCAGTACTTC.

Comment on this clone: Different DNA sequences within this sample yield the same CDR3. The gene calls are TRBV28 and TRBJ2-3; 11 nucleotides align to TRBD2. This CDR3 comprises 15 residues. Germline CDR1 is MDHEN and CDR2 is SYDVKM. V was pared by 2 bases and J by 3 bases, with 1 base of the junction left unmatched. CDR3 region: CASSLLAGGTDTQYF. In DNA, the CDR3 is TGTGCCAGCAGTTTACTAGCGGGAGGTACAGATACGCAGTATTTT.

This clone was recorded only once. J is TRBJ2-5 and V is TRBV7-9; D gene uncertain. This CDR3 is 13 amino acids long. The V gene's germline CDR1 is SEHNR and CDR2 FQNEAQ (reference sequence). The V and J ends lost 5 bases and 2 bases respectively, with 9 bases between them. CDR3 sequence reads: CASSQAIQETQYF. The CDR3 bases are TGTGCCAGCAGCCAAGCAATACAAGAGACCCAGTACTTC.

The chain recombines TRBV20-1 with TRBJ2-4; D is undetermined. The germline gives CDR1 DFQATT, CDR2 SNEGSKA (reference sequence). V lost 3 bases to trimming and J lost 0 bases, with 6 bases between them. The CDR3 has 13 amino acids. DNA for the CDR3: TGCAGTGCTAGTGCACTAGCCAAAAACATTCAGTACTTC. Translating gives CSASALAKNIQYF.

This clone has a single count. The chain employs TRBV2 and TRBJ2-7, with no clear D. The CDR3 loop spans 14 amino acids. Germline V gene data show CDR1 as SNHLY and CDR2 as FYNNEI. V was shortened by 3 bases and J by 2 bases, with 11 bases between the two germline ends. The CDR3 sequence is CASSDYSEAYEQYF. Here the CDR3 DNA reads TGTGCCAGCAGTGACTACTCTGAGGCCTACGAGCAGTACTTC.

The chain combines TRBV19 with TRBJ2-1; perhaps TRBD2 as D (5 bases). The CDR3 has 17 residues. V was pared by 9 bases and J by 4 bases, with 25 bases between. CDR1 is LNHDA and CDR2 is SQIVND in the germline V gene (reference sequence). CDR3 residues: CASTPPDYSGPYNEQFF. The CDR3 bases are TGTGCCAGCACACCGCCCGACTATTCCGGACCGTACAATGAGCAGTTCTTC.

J is TRBJ1-2 and V is TRBV19, with no clear D. The germline CDR1 and CDR2 sequences are LNHDA and SQIVND (reference sequence). The CDR3 has 14 residues. The V gene lost 3 bases and the J gene lost 7 bases, with 15 bases spanning the gap. The chain's CDR3 is CASSIGRGKSGYTF. CDR3 coding DNA: TGTGCCAGTAGTATCGGACGGGGAAAATCTGGCTACACCTTC.

V gene TRBV21-1 combines with J gene TRBJ2-1; the D call of TRBD2 is as the table states it, not checked on the DNA. TRBV21-1 is reported as a pseudogene. The CDR3 length is 20 residues. The CDR3 DNA reads TGTGCCAGCAGCAAAGGGTTATCGTCGGCTAGCGGGAGGGAATGGAATGAGCAGTTCTTC. It yields the protein CASSKGLSSASGREWNEQFF.

This chain links TRBV27 with TRBJ2-6; the match to TRBD1 covers 8 bases. The CDR3 is made up of 17 amino acids. The V segment lost 5 bases and the J segment 4 bases; nucleotides outside the gene matches: 10. CDR1 and CDR2 (germline): MNHEY, SMNVEV (reference sequence). The CDR3: CASSRGTGALGANVLTF. CDR3 DNA sequence: TGTGCCAGCAGTCGCGGGACAGGCGCCCTCGGGGCCAACGTCCTGACTTTC.

V gene TRBV25-1 combines with J gene TRBJ1-2; D is possibly TRBD1 (6 bases). The CDR3 loop spans 14 amino acids. The V gene's germline CDR1 is MGHDK and CDR2 SYGVNS. Trimming removed 0 bases from V and 8 bases from J, with 13 bases in between. CDR3 region: CASSEYEGGRGYTF. The CDR3 DNA reads TGTGCCAGCAGTGAATATGAAGGGGGTAGGGGCTACACCTTC.

J is TRBJ2-5 and V is TRBV18; TRBD1 agrees at 7 bases. The CDR3 spans 14 residues. The germline V gene has CDR1 KGHSH and CDR2 LQKENI. With V trimmed by 0 bases and J by 4 bases, 2 bases remained unmatched. The DNA for the CDR3 is TGTGCCAGCTCACCACCGGGACAGAGAGAGACCCAGTACTTC. As protein: CASSPPGQRETQYF.

In its sample, this clone was seen a few times. In DNA form, the CDR3 reads TGTGCCAGCAGTGCCTTAAACACCGGGGAGCTGTTTTTT. This sequence encodes CASSALNTGELFF. V gene TRBV2 combines with J gene TRBJ2-2; no definite D call. CDR3 length: 13 amino acids. V was pared by 4 bases and J by 2 bases, with 5 bases between. Germline lookup yields CDR1 SNHLY and CDR2 FYNNEI.

The rearrangement uses TRBV4-2 and TRBJ1-6, with a weak D call TRBD1 (5 bases). Germline V gene sequence: CDR1 LGHNA, CDR2 YNFKEQ. V lost 0 bases and J 0 bases, leaving 9 bases between the germline ends. The CDR3 sequence is 17 residues long. As DNA, the CDR3 is TGTGCCAGCAGCCAAGAGGAGGGGAGCTCCTATAATTCACCCCTCCACTTT. Protein sequence: CASSQEEGSSYNSPLHF.

The chain employs TRBV6-5 and TRBJ1-2; perhaps TRBD1 as D (6 bases). The CDR3 has 13 residues. CDR1 is MNHEY and CDR2 is SVGAGI in the germline V gene. Trimming stripped 4 bases from V and 4 bases from J, with 10 bases between. CDR3 bases: TGTGCCAGCAGTTCGGGACAAACCTATGGCTACACCTTC. It encodes CASSSGQTYGYTF.

The V and J genes are TRBV5-1 and TRBJ1-2, with D unresolved. V was pared by 0 bases and J by 8 bases, with 20 bases between. The CDR3 totals 16 residues. Germline V gene lookup returns CDR1 SGHRS and CDR2 YFSETQ. CDR3 in DNA: TGCGCCAGCAGCTTGGCCACCGACTCGTCCTACGCGGGCTACACCTTC. Amino acid sequence: CASSLATDSSYAGYTF.

V gene TRBV7-2 combines with J gene TRBJ1-1; TRBD1 agrees at 7 bases. This CDR3 spans 16 amino acids. V was clipped by 1 base and J by 4 bases; unmatched bases: 9. Germline V lookup: CDR1 SGHTA, CDR2 FQGNSA. CDR3 sequence: CASSLVPTGSGTEAFF. The CDR3 DNA is TGTGCCAGCAGCTTAGTCCCGACAGGGTCGGGCACTGAAGCTTTCTTT.

This chain links TRBV9 with TRBJ1-2; 7 bases are shared with TRBD1. Per the germline V gene, CDR1 is SGDLS and CDR2 is YYNGEE. With V trimmed by 2 bases and J by 4 bases, 8 bases remained unmatched. This CDR3 is built from 15 residues. This chain's CDR3 is CASSVEEGALYGYTF. The DNA of the CDR3 is TGTGCCAGCAGCGTTGAGGAGGGGGCACTCTATGGCTACACCTTC.

The CDR3 reads CASSLDQTGPSNEQFF. CDR3 bases: TGTGCCAGCAGCCTGGATCAGACTGGCCCTTCTAATGAGCAGTTCTTC. The chain couples TRBV4-2 to TRBJ2-1, with D hard to call. Germline CDR1 is LGHNA and CDR2 is YNFKEQ. The CDR3 runs to 16 residues. V was clipped by 4 bases and J by 7 bases, with 20 bases between them.

V usage is TRBV30 and J usage is TRBJ1-4; no definite D call. Germline CDR1 is GTSNPN and CDR2 is SVGIG (reference sequence). Deletions cut 2 bases from V and 0 bases from J, with 10 bases between. This CDR3 is built from 15 residues. The CDR3 here is CAWSPPVSTNEKLFF. CDR3 coding DNA: TGTGCCTGGAGTCCCCCCGTCTCAACTAATGAAAAACTGTTTTTT.

The chain couples TRBV6-5 to TRBJ1-2, with a tentative D call TRBD1 (5 bases). Between the trimmed V and J ends, which lost 6 bases and 8 bases, there was a span of 22 bases. In germline, CDR1 is MNHEY, CDR2 SVGAGI. The CDR3 consists of 15 residues. CDR3 sequence reads: CASRPPASGGRGYTF. CDR3 sequence (DNA): TGTGCCAGCAGGCCGCCGGCCTCGGGGGGACGAGGCTACACCTTC.

In its sample, this clone was seen once. The chain uses TRBV7-9 and TRBJ1-1; a possible D gene is TRBD1 (6 bases). The germline V and J ends were trimmed by 1 base and 7 bases, with 13 bases remaining between them. Germline V gives CDR1 SEHNR, CDR2 FQNEAQ (reference sequence). The CDR3 contains 14 residues. CDR3: CASSLGRGADEAFF. CDR3 DNA: TGTGCCAGCAGCTTAGGTCGGGGGGCGGATGAAGCTTTCTTT.